The rows below give T cell receptor beta chains drawn from one sample of a study of identical twins. A single record per CDR3 protein comes from TCRdb applying MiXCR to the 5' RACE reads. The table lists about 520,000 distinct CDR3 sequences, roughly a fifth of them singletons. The same specimen was also included in a second study, on T cells expressing NK-cell markers.

Sequencing input: CD4+ T cells sorted from blood. These receptors were collected from a woman aged 18-29 years in good health. The CDR3 runs from the conserved cysteine through the conserved F or W. The D gene is left open where the match is weak. Expanded clones get a size class; other rows say once, few or many, or leave the size out.

J: TRBJ2-7
V: TRBV7-2
size: many
D: TRBD1
CDR3: CASSRSSGQGNYEQYF
DNA: TGTGCCAGCAGTCGATCGTCGGGACAGGGTAACTACGAGCAGTACTTC

J: TRBJ2-7
V: TRBV20-1
size: few
D: .
CDR3: CSASGQAVRSYEQYF
DNA: TGCAGTGCTAGTGGCCAGGCAGTTAGGTCCTACGAGCAGTACTTC

J: TRBJ2-6
V: TRBV12-3/TRBV12-4
size: .
D: .
CDR3: CASSLAIFGGANVLTF
DNA: TGTGCCAGCAGTTTAGCGATTTTCGGTGGGGCCAACGTCCTGACTTTC

J: TRBJ2-3
V: TRBV6-6
size: .
D: TRBD1
CDR3: CASGQVGDTQYF
DNA: TGTGCCAGCGGACAGGTCGGGGATACGCAGTATTTT

J: TRBJ2-3
V: TRBV29-1
size: .
D: TRBD2
CDR3: CSVEGSASGSHTDTQYF
DNA: TGCAGCGTTGAGGGTTCGGCTAGCGGGAGTCACACAGATACGCAGTATTTT

J: TRBJ2-1
V: TRBV5-1
size: few
D: .
CDR3: CASSQSSNEQFF
DNA: TGCGCCAGCAGCCAGAGTTCCAATGAGCAGTTCTTC

J: TRBJ2-3
V: TRBV7-2
size: once
D: TRBD2
CDR3: CASSQGTSEIDTQYF
DNA: TGTGCCAGCAGCCAGGGGACTAGCGAGATAGATACGCAGTATTTT

J: TRBJ2-1
V: TRBV10-3
size: many
D: .
CDR3: CAVSGSSNEQFF
DNA: TGTGCCGTCAGCGGTTCGTCGAATGAGCAGTTCTTC

J: TRBJ2-2
V: TRBV7-2
size: .
D: .
CDR3: CASSPYDSNTGELFF
DNA: TGTGCCAGCAGCCCGTACGACAGTAACACCGGGGAGCTGTTTTTT

J: TRBJ2-3
V: TRBV6-1
size: .
D: .
CDR3: CASRELSTDTQYF
DNA: TGTGCCAGCAGAGAACTTAGCACAGATACGCAGTATTTT

J: TRBJ1-6
V: TRBV5-1
size: .
D: TRBD1
CDR3: CASSPQGADNSPLHF
DNA: TGCGCCAGCAGCCCACAGGGGGCTGATAATTCACCCCTCCACTTT

J: TRBJ1-1
V: TRBV6-1
size: few
D: .
CDR3: CASSTLKTGSEAFF
DNA: TGTGCCAGCAGTACCCTAAAGACAGGCAGTGAAGCTTTCTTT

J: TRBJ2-1
V: TRBV20-1
size: few
D: TRBD2
CDR3: CSALRTSGTNEQFF
DNA: TGCAGTGCTCTAAGGACTAGCGGGACCAATGAGCAGTTCTTC

J: TRBJ2-3
V: TRBV20-1
size: .
D: .
CDR3: CSARVVGADTQYF
DNA: TGCAGTGCTAGAGTGGTCGGGGCAGATACGCAGTATTTT

J: TRBJ1-3
V: TRBV20-1
size: .
D: .
CDR3: CSATYGNTIYF
DNA: TGCAGTGCTACCTACGGAAACACCATATATTTT

J: TRBJ1-2
V: TRBV7-2
size: .
D: TRBD1
CDR3: CASSLIGTGGGGYTF
DNA: TGTGCCAGCAGCTTGATTGGGACAGGGGGAGGAGGCTACACCTTC

J: TRBJ2-5
V: TRBV6-5
size: few
D: .
CDR3: CASSWIRDGVPQETQYF
DNA: TGTGCCAGCAGTTGGATCCGGGACGGCGTCCCACAAGAGACCCAGTACTTC

J: TRBJ2-3
V: TRBV9
size: .
D: TRBD2
CDR3: CASNLAGGRDTQYF
DNA: TGTGCCAGCAACCTAGCGGGAGGTCGAGATACGCAGTATTTT

J: TRBJ2-5
V: TRBV20-1
size: .
D: TRBD1
CDR3: CSARPGTGQETQYF
DNA: TGCAGTGCTAGACCGGGGACAGGACAAGAGACCCAGTACTTC

J: TRBJ1-1
V: TRBV11-1
size: .
D: .
CDR3: CASSFHGQGNTEAFF
DNA: TGTGCCAGCAGCTTTCACGGGCAGGGGAACACTGAAGCTTTCTTT

J: TRBJ2-5
V: TRBV5-5
size: .
D: .
CDR3: CASSLSGLWRETQYF
DNA: TGTGCCAGCAGCTTGAGTGGTCTTTGGAGGGAGACCCAGTACTTC

J: TRBJ1-2
V: TRBV20-1
size: .
D: .
CDR3: CSARGSGGFFGYTF
DNA: TGCAGTGCGAGGGGGTCCGGGGGCTTCTTTGGCTACACCTTC

J: TRBJ1-1
V: TRBV5-6
size: .
D: .
CDR3: CASSRRGMPNTEAFF
DNA: TGTGCCAGCTCGCGAAGGGGGATGCCAAACACTGAAGCTTTCTTT

J: TRBJ1-2
V: TRBV20-1
size: few
D: .
CDR3: CSASTGAAGGGYTF
DNA: TGCAGTGCTAGCACGGGTGCGGCGGGGGGCGGCTACACCTTC

J: TRBJ1-1
V: TRBV20-1
size: few
D: .
CDR3: CSAKAGTYTEAFF
DNA: TGCAGTGCTAAGGCGGGGACCTACACTGAAGCTTTCTTT

J: TRBJ2-3
V: TRBV7-2
size: .
D: .
CDR3: CASSLRMSDWTDTQYF
DNA: TGTGCCAGCAGCTTAAGAATGTCGGATTGGACAGATACGCAGTATTTT

J: TRBJ1-1
V: TRBV18
size: .
D: .
CDR3: CASSPIGVNTEAFF
DNA: TGTGCCAGCTCACCAATCGGAGTGAACACTGAAGCTTTCTTT

J: TRBJ1-1
V: TRBV10-2
size: .
D: .
CDR3: CALKRTRSAEAFF
DNA: TGCGCCCTCAAAAGGACTCGGAGCGCTGAAGCTTTCTTT

J: TRBJ2-1
V: TRBV12-3/TRBV12-4
size: few
D: TRBD2
CDR3: CASSLGHGAGLLFF
DNA: TGTGCCAGCAGTTTGGGGCACGGAGCGGGACTCCTGTTCTTC

J: TRBJ1-5
V: TRBV7-2
size: .
D: TRBD1
CDR3: CASSLAGIGAGGGNQPQHF
DNA: TGTGCCAGCAGCTTAGCGGGAATTGGGGCAGGGGGTGGCAATCAGCCCCAGCATTTT

J: TRBJ2-5
V: TRBV20-1
size: few
D: TRBD2
CDR3: CSASPMTSAQETQYF
DNA: TGCAGTGCTAGTCCTATGACTAGCGCCCAAGAGACCCAGTACTTC

J: TRBJ2-1
V: TRBV9
size: .
D: .
CDR3: CASSPRGGLLYNEQFF
DNA: TGTGCCAGCAGCCCCCGAGGGGGACTACTGTACAATGAGCAGTTCTTC

J: TRBJ1-6
V: TRBV15
size: .
D: .
CDR3: CATSFGLSSYNSPLHF
DNA: TGTGCCACCAGCTTTGGGTTGAGCTCCTATAATTCACCCCTCCACTTT

J: TRBJ2-1
V: TRBV15
size: .
D: .
CDR3: CATSRDLGDEQFF
DNA: TGTGCCACCAGCAGAGATCTGGGAGATGAGCAGTTCTTC

J: TRBJ2-5
V: TRBV2
size: .
D: .
CDR3: CAVETQYF
DNA: TGTGCCGTGGAGACCCAGTACTTC

J: TRBJ1-4
V: TRBV6-5
size: .
D: .
CDR3: CASSYSSSVGEKLFF
DNA: TGTGCCAGCAGTTACTCGTCCTCAGTGGGGGAAAAACTGTTTTTT

J: TRBJ2-3
V: TRBV5-5
size: .
D: .
CDR3: CASSLGGSVGHTQYF
DNA: TGTGCCAGCAGCTTGGGCGGTTCGGTGGGCCATACGCAGTATTTT

J: TRBJ1-2
V: TRBV29-1
size: few
D: .
CDR3: CSVEHNRNNYGYTF
DNA: TGCAGCGTTGAACACAACAGGAATAACTATGGCTACACCTTC

J: TRBJ1-5
V: TRBV12-3/TRBV12-4
size: few
D: .
CDR3: CASRVLGGQPQHF
DNA: TGTGCCAGCAGGGTATTGGGGGGGCAGCCCCAGCATTTT

J: TRBJ2-3
V: TRBV9
size: .
D: .
CDR3: CASSVKRYTDTQYF
DNA: TGTGCCAGCAGCGTAAAGAGATACACAGATACGCAGTATTTT

J: TRBJ2-1
V: TRBV20-1
size: .
D: .
CDR3: CSAKGGSEQFF
DNA: TGCAGTGCTAAGGGGGGTAGTGAGCAGTTCTTC

J: TRBJ2-6
V: TRBV19
size: .
D: .
CDR3: CASSIPGVSSGANVLTF
DNA: TGTGCCAGTAGTATCCCTGGCGTCAGCTCTGGGGCCAACGTCCTGACTTTC

J: TRBJ2-1
V: TRBV9
size: .
D: .
CDR3: CASSVGGVGEQFF
DNA: TGTGCCAGCAGCGTAGGGGGCGTCGGAGAGCAGTTCTTC

J: TRBJ2-7
V: TRBV7-2
size: many
D: TRBD2
CDR3: CASSLGGGTYEQYF
DNA: TGTGCCAGCAGCTTAGGGGGAGGGACCTACGAGCAGTACTTC

J: TRBJ2-2
V: TRBV10-3
size: few
D: .
CDR3: CAVKLAQTGELFF
DNA: TGTGCCGTAAAACTAGCCCAAACCGGGGAGCTGTTTTTT

J: TRBJ2-3
V: TRBV20-1
size: .
D: .
CDR3: CSARDPRMTDTQYF
DNA: TGCAGTGCTAGAGATCCCAGGATGACAGATACGCAGTATTTT

J: TRBJ2-3
V: TRBV3-1
size: .
D: TRBD2
CDR3: CASSQAGVTDTQYF
DNA: TGTGCCAGCAGCCAGGCGGGGGTGACAGATACGCAGTATTTT

J: TRBJ2-5
V: TRBV5-1
size: .
D: TRBD1
CDR3: CASSPGQGPQETQYF
DNA: TGCGCCAGCAGCCCGGGACAGGGCCCCCAAGAGACCCAGTACTTC

J: TRBJ1-4
V: TRBV29-1
size: .
D: TRBD1
CDR3: CSVTAGQGYEKLFF
DNA: TGCAGCGTTACCGCGGGACAGGGCTATGAAAAACTGTTTTTT

J: TRBJ1-3
V: TRBV12-3/TRBV12-4
size: many
D: .
CDR3: CASSPNSGNTIYF
DNA: TGTGCCAGCAGTCCTAACTCTGGAAACACCATATATTTT

J: TRBJ2-1
V: TRBV21-1
size: few
D: .
CDR3: CASSKVGPGLAGDEQFF
DNA: TGTGCCAGCAGCAAAGTGGGCCCGGGACTAGCGGGAGATGAGCAGTTCTTC

J: TRBJ2-1
V: TRBV29-1
size: .
D: TRBD2
CDR3: CSAGLATGGNEQFF
DNA: TGCAGCGCCGGACTCGCAACGGGGGGCAATGAGCAGTTCTTC